What follows are 12 T cell receptor beta chains derived from one specimen sequenced in a study of cytomegalovirus exposure and HLA in healthy donors. Researchers ran the PCR with 60 Vbeta and 13 Jbeta primers. Method: immunoSEQ multiplex PCR; TCRdb's copy keeps in-frame clones and lacks some. The data hold about 36,000 clones, with roughly three quarters observed a single time. Sequencing was done on a sample of PBMCs. Source of these receptors: a man younger than 40 in good health and CMV-seronegative.

The genes are TRBV5-6 and TRBJ1-1; D is unresolved. The V gene's germline CDR1 is SGHDT and CDR2 YYEEEE. The CDR3 extends over 13 amino acids. Deletions cut 0 bases from V and 3 bases from J, with 6 bases between. The CDR3 sequence: CASSLGRDTEAFF. CDR3 DNA sequence: TGTGCCAGCAGCTTGGGGAGGGACACTGAAGCTTTCTTT.

Of note for this clone: An end of the junction does not agree with germline; a read error may underlie this. V and J are TRBV7-7 and TRBJ2-5, with D tentatively TRBD1 (6 bases). The CDR3 consists of 14 residues. Germline V gives CDR1 SSHAT, CDR2 FNYEAQ (reference sequence). This chain's CDR3 is CASSLSTGQETQYF. CDR3 sequence (DNA): TGTGCTAGCAGCTTAAGCACAGGGCAAGAGACCCAGTACTTC.

This sequence joins TRBV28 and TRBJ2-2; the match to TRBD2 covers 9 bases. CDR1 is MDHEN and CDR2 is SYDVKM in the germline V gene. The J segment lost 5 bases and the V segment lost 6 bases, leaving 7 bases of the junction unmatched. The length of the CDR3 is 15 residues. The CDR3 DNA reads TGTGCCAGCAGAAGGGGACTAGCCCGGACCGGGGAGCTGTTTTTT. Translated, it gives CASRRGLARTGELFF.

This clone has only a few counts. The rearrangement links TRBV5-1 to TRBJ2-1; 9 bases are shared with TRBD2. Germline CDR1 and CDR2: SGHRS and YFSETQ. The CDR3 has 16 amino acids. The V and J ends lost 0 bases and 6 bases, in that order; junction bases with no gene match: 7. The CDR3 is CASSLGGRAAFNEQFF. The CDR3 bases are TGCGCCAGCAGCTTGGGCGGGAGGGCCGCTTTCAATGAGCAGTTCTTC.

This chain links TRBV29-1 with TRBJ2-7; TRBD1 matches at 7 bases. Germline loops: CDR1 SQVTM, CDR2 ANQGSEA. This CDR3 spans 14 amino acids. After removal of 5 bases from V and 4 bases from J, the junction contained 11 bases not matched to a gene. CDR3 region: CSVLTGAAGYEQYF. The CDR3 nucleotides read TGCAGCGTTCTAACAGGGGCGGCCGGATACGAGCAGTACTTC.

V is TRBV5-4 and J is TRBJ2-3, with 7 nucleotides matching TRBD2. J gave up 4 bases and V 4 bases, and 9 bases lay outside the gene matches. This CDR3 contains 15 residues. Germline values: CDR1 SGHNT, CDR2 YYREEE (reference sequence). CDR3 coding DNA: TGTGCCAGCAGCCAAAATGGGGGGGGAGCAGATACGCAGTATTTT. Residues: CASSQNGGGADTQYF.

The chain recombines TRBV6-6 with TRBJ1-4; 7 bases agree with TRBD1. Germline CDR1 is MNHNY and CDR2 is SVGAGI (reference sequence). The V segment lost 8 bases and the J segment 3 bases; nucleotides outside the gene matches: 9. The CDR3 runs 15 residues. The CDR3 is CASGDSIRANEKLFF. The CDR3 DNA reads as TGTGCCAGCGGGGACAGCATCCGGGCTAATGAAAAACTGTTTTTT.

This sequence joins TRBV2 and TRBJ1-1; D ambiguous. Per germline, CDR1 SNHLY and CDR2 FYNNEI. Trimming stripped 6 bases from V and 5 bases from J, with 19 bases between. This CDR3 has 15 amino acids. As DNA, the CDR3 is TGTGCCAGCAGAAGGCAAGACACGAGTAGGACTGAAGCTTTCTTT. This sequence encodes CASRRQDTSRTEAFF.

V usage is TRBV4-2 and J usage is TRBJ2-7, with 8 bases matching TRBD2. V lost 2 bases, J lost 5 bases, and 11 bases stayed unmatched. This CDR3 has 16 residues. Looked up from germline, CDR1 is LGHNA and CDR2 is YNFKEQ. CDR3 sequence reads: CASSQRGGIVVHEQYF. The CDR3 DNA reads as TGTGCCAGCAGCCAACGGGGGGGGATTGTTGTCCACGAGCAGTACTTC.

The chain joins TRBV7-9 to TRBJ2-7, with a possible D match to TRBD1 (5 bases). The germline gives CDR1 SEHNR, CDR2 FQNEAQ (reference sequence). V was trimmed by 2 bases and J by 3 bases, leaving 11 bases between them. This CDR3 contains 14 residues. The CDR3 sequence: CASSLMAGNYEQYF. The CDR3 nucleotides are TGTGCCAGCAGCTTAATGGCAGGGAACTACGAGCAGTACTTC.

The rearrangement uses TRBV4-1 and TRBJ2-1; 8 nucleotides agree with TRBD2. Looked up from germline, CDR1 is MGHRA and CDR2 is YSYEKL. There are 15 residues in the CDR3. Germline trimming cut 5 bases from V and 4 bases from J; bases unmatched to any gene: 7. CDR3 region: CASSLSLAGYNEQFF. The CDR3 DNA sequence: TGCGCCAGCAGCTTGTCCTTAGCGGGGTACAATGAGCAGTTCTTC.

This chain joins TRBV19 and TRBJ2-5, with D tentatively TRBD2 (5 bases). The CDR3 sequence is 14 residues long. V shed 6 bases and J shed 4 bases, with 15 bases lying between them. CDR1 is LNHDA, CDR2 SQIVND, per germline (reference sequence). DNA for the CDR3: TGTGCCAGTAGGCCGGGGATTAGCTTAGAGACCCAGTACTTC. Translated, it gives CASRPGISLETQYF.